This TCR beta chain emerged from a study of monozygotic twins with inflammatory bowel disease. Note on this clonotype: The antigen is undetermined.

TCRdb derives one entry per CDR3 protein from the 5' RACE reads, leaving out DNA. The sample has around 370,000 distinct CDR3 sequences. This CDR3 region has 15 residues. Germline CDR1 and CDR2: MDHEN and SYDVKM. Study conclusions and caveats: Evidence failed to back one strong IBD-linked signal or clonotype.

The chain uses TRBV28 and TRBJ1-2. This receptor was obtained from a human donor with ulcerative colitis or Crohn's disease, or a healthy co-twin of an affected twin (not recorded which). What was sequenced was blood. The CDR3 is CASSLGTGSNYGYTF.